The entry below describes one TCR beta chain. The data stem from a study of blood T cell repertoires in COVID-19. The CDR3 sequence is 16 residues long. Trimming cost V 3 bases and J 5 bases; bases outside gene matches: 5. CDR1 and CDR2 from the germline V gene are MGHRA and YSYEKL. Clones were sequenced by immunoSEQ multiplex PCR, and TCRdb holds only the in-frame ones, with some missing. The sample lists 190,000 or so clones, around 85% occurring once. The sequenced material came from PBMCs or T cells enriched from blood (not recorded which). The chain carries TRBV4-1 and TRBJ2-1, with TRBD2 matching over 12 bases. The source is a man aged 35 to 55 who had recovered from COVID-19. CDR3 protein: CASSHRTSGRNNEQFF. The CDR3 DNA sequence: TGCGCCAGCAGCCACAGAACTAGCGGGAGGAACAATGAGCAGTTCTTC.